The sequence of this T cell receptor beta chain was determined in a study of shared clonotypes between healthy human individuals. Study details: Each donor's CD4 naive and CD4 memory cells filled three plates apiece, CD8 naive two, and CD8 memory one. Study results and caveats: It was the non-shared clonotypes that had lower generation probabilities than clonotypes shared by all four donors. Only blood samples were collected, and tissue repertoires likely differ.

CD45RA+ naive and CD45RA-negative memory subsets were separated from CD4+ cells. CDR3 size: 14 residues. Germline V gene sequence: CDR1 MNHEY, CDR2 SVGAGI. Trimming removed 4 bases at V and 4 bases at J, with 10 bases between. As for this clone: The target antigen is unknown. The sample contains more than one DNA sequence encoding this CDR3.

Only in-frame clones appear in the TCRdb table, and some are missing; sequencing was by immunoSEQ multiplex PCR. The repertoire consists of around 550,000 clones, with 90% to 96% occurring once and the leading ten covering under 0.06%. This clonotype was obtained from a woman aged 25-40 years in good health. The V gene is TRBV6-5, the J gene TRBJ2-2; TRBD2 is a possible D gene (6 bases). Source material: naive CD4+ T cells sorted from blood. Subset specified: CD45RA+ positively selected. The CDR3 protein is CASSSGDRTGELFF. In DNA form, the CDR3 reads TGTGCCAGCAGTTCGGGGGACCGCACCGGGGAGCTGTTTTTT.